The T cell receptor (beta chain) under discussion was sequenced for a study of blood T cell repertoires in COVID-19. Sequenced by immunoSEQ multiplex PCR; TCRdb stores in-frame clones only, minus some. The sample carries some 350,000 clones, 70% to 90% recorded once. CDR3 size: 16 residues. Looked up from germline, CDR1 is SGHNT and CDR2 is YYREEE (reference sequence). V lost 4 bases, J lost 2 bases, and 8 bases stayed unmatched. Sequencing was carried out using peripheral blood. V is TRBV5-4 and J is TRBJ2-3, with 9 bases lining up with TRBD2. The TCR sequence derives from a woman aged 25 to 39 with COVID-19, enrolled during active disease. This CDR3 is CASSPGAGGLTDTQYF. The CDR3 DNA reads TGTGCCAGCAGCCCTGGTGCGGGAGGGCTCACAGATACGCAGTATTTT.